One T cell receptor beta chain is described in this entry. This clone was seen a few times. The antigen it recognizes is unknown. No quality values exist for individual bases; no much larger clone is one base distant. The data stem from a study of beta chain features in type 1 diabetes (dated by TCRdb to 2017 to 2018). Broadly, across the study: Mean age, gender distribution, total cell number and subset yield were not different between patients and healthy donors. A total of 107,917,701 sorted cells were examined across all samples, and the number of cells per subset was strongly correlated with RNA yield. The study compared TCRB repertoires of sorted circulating CD4+ T cell subsets between recently diagnosed type 1 diabetes patients and matched healthy donors. Naive and central memory subsets were obtained from all 28 donors, but regulatory and stem cell-like memory subsets were isolated from only 8 patients and roughly eight healthy donors. The full study reports these points: Because cDNA was sequenced instead of genomic DNA, highly expressing activated cells could be over-represented, though the groups showed no difference in activation or CD3 levels. At VDJ recombination sites, type 1 diabetes patients had fewer insertions and more deleted nucleotides, which implies abnormalities in thymic rearrangement. Naive, central memory and regulatory TCRB repertoires appeared to be more similar among patients than among healthy donors. HLA sub-analyses involved small numbers of individuals, so any influence of HLA type on TCRB rearrangement remained unresolved. Shorter templates might be favored by PCR, yet because patient and control samples were amplified and corrected together, any such skew would affect both groups equally. Type 1 diabetes patients showed a moderate but significant shortening of TCRB CDR3 length in all four CD4+ subsets.

Looking up the germline V gene (reference sequence) yields CDR1 MNHEY and CDR2 SMNVEV. Here V drops 8 bases and J drops 4 bases, and the junction holds 10 bases not matched to any gene. The CDR3, from cysteine to phenylalanine, totals 14 residues. Just the 42-base CDR3 DNA is kept, in frame starting at base 1. All of the isolated RNA was reverse transcribed with the High Capacity cDNA Reverse Transcription Kit, so expressed TCRB transcripts were sequenced. Deep immunoSEQ sequencing was applied to naive, central memory and regulatory T cell samples, giving an average of approximately 4 million total reads per sample. After sorted cells were lysed in RLT buffer, RNA was extracted with DNase-treated RNeasy Micro or Mini kits, with the choice depending on cell number. To prevent cross-contamination, every cell subset was processed on its own, while patient and healthy donor samples were processed together. TCRB sequences were amplified from cDNA with the immunoSEQ multiplex PCR, producing 87-bp fragments spanning the CDR3 region. Amplicons were sequenced on the Illumina HiSeq platform. The paper's processing steps were these. Synthetic template baselines were used to correct PCR bias computationally, reads within Hamming distance 2 were collapsed together, and singletons that could not be merged were discarded. Reads were aligned against IMGT to assign V, D and J genes, CDR3 length and insertions or deletions at six rearrangement sites. Within each subset, clonotype counts were normalized to the number of sorted cells before true diversity and Gini coefficients were calculated with the tcR R package. The overlap coefficient, calculated on TCRB nucleotide sequences, was used to measure repertoire sharing. As a proxy for the pre-selection repertoire, out-of-frame TCRB sequences from naive cells were analyzed. Not all clones reach the TCRdb copy of this immuneACCESS table, which keeps in-frame sequences only. Checked studies attribute under half of the gap to unresolved V genes and leave the rest unexplained. V and J calls and clone size are those listed in that table; D and trimming were worked out from the DNA. This sample comprises 200,000 to 300,000 clones, approximately 11% of them detected only once. The ten largest clonotypes hold around 0.018% of the sample.

From each donor, a single peripheral blood sample of 95 to 150 mL on average was drawn into heparinised tubes. Using a panel that included CD45RO, CCR7, CD25, CD127, CD95 and CD27, naive, central memory, regulatory and stem cell-like memory CD4+ T cells were sorted on a BD FACSAria II. All sorted populations exceeded 95% purity. PBMCs were isolated right away by Lymphoprep density gradient centrifugation and were stained directly, without culture. To minimize batch effects, samples were stained and sorted in pairs, one healthy donor with one patient per experiment. The sequenced sample consisted of naive CD4+ T cells from blood. According to the study, the label for this sample's cell subset or site signals: true naive CD4+ T cells. This chain joins TRBV27 to TRBJ1-2; the central 7 bases match TRBD1. The sequence was obtained from a man aged 30 to 45 with type 1 diabetes. CDR3 reads: CASGERQGVYGYTF. The DNA sequence is TGTGCCAGCGGAGAAAGACAGGGCGTCTATGGCTACACCTTC.